Sequencing of this T cell receptor beta chain was carried out in a study of blood T cell repertoires in COVID-19. Background on the study: Acute and convalescent COVID-19 samples came from the United States, Italy and Spain. T cells, B-cell-depleted T cells, or PBMCs supplied cDNA or gDNA.

As originally analysed: How many nucleated cells were present was estimated from reference gene primer amplification. TCRdb's copy holds only in-frame clones and misses some; the assay was immunoSEQ multiplex PCR. The V and J calls and the clone size are those of that table, but D and trimming were determined from the DNA. Seen here are about 150,000 clones, over 65% observed once, and the top ten hold approximately 15%. Trimming removed 6 bases at V and 3 bases at J, with 8 bases between. The length of the CDR3 is 12 residues. The receptor comes from a man between 50 and 59 years old with acute or convalescent COVID-19. Sequencing was done on a sample of peripheral blood. The V gene is TRBV12-3 or TRBV12-4, the J gene TRBJ1-1; D perhaps matches TRBD1 (5 bases). CDR3 residues: CASSAGYTEAFF. The CDR3 DNA reads as TGTGCCAGCAGCGCAGGGTACACTGAAGCTTTCTTT.